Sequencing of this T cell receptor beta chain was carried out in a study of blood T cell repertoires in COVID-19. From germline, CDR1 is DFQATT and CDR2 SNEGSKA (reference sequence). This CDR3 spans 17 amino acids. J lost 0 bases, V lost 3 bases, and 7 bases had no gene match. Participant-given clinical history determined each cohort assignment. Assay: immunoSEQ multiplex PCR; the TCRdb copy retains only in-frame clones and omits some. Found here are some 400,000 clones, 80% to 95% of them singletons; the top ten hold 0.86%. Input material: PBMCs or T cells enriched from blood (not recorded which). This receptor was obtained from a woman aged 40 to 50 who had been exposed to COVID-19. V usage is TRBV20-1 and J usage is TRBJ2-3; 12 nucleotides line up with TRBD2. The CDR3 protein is CSASSPGLAGSTDTQYF. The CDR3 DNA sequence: TGCAGTGCTAGTTCCCCGGGACTAGCGGGTAGCACAGATACGCAGTATTTT.